A selection of T cell receptor beta chains follows, all from one sample in a study of shared clonotypes between healthy human individuals. Sequencing was performed with immunoSEQ multiplex PCR; in TCRdb, only in-frame clones are kept and a portion is missing. Of approximately 1,000,000 clones in the sample, 60% to 85% were seen once. Sequenced input: memory CD4+ T cells from PBMCs. These receptors were obtained from a man between 18 and 29 years old in good health. Some clones in this sample may be carry-over from other donors' samples. Both conserved end residues are part of each CDR3. Each record gives: D gene, V gene, J gene, clone size, CDR3 protein, CDR3 DNA. The D gene is left open where the match is weak. Clone size is not always given. Where it is, it says once, few, many or a class for expanded clones.

TRBD1	TRBV25-1	TRBJ1-5	few	CASSGQGTRGNQPQHF	TGTGCCAGCAGTGGACAGGGGACGAGGGGGAATCAGCCCCAGCATTTT
.	TRBV6-6	TRBJ2-5	few	CASSLRETGPGTQYF	TGTGCCAGCAGTCTCCGTGAGACAGGCCCGGGGACCCAGTACTTC
.	TRBV18	TRBJ2-1	many	CASSPSGTAEGVQFF	TGTGCCAGCTCACCCTCCGGGACGGCCGAGGGGGTGCAGTTCTTC
.	TRBV4-1	TRBJ2-7	.	CASSPRVGDLWGTYEQYF	TGCGCCAGCAGCCCGAGAGTTGGGGACTTGTGGGGAACCTACGAGCAGTACTTC
TRBD2	TRBV14	TRBJ2-1	.	CASSQLGAGVYNEQFF	TGTGCCAGCAGCCAATTGGGAGCGGGGGTTTACAATGAGCAGTTCTTC
.	TRBV7-2	TRBJ1-1	.	CASSLGGHYNTEAFF	TGTGCCAGCAGCCTAGGGGGACACTATAACACTGAAGCTTTCTTT
TRBD2	TRBV10-3	TRBJ2-1	.	CAIMGAGGLNEQFF	TGTGCCATCATGGGGGCGGGAGGGCTCAATGAGCAGTTCTTC
.	TRBV27	TRBJ1-4	once	CASSLWRDSEKLFF	TGTGCCAGCAGTTTATGGAGGGATAGTGAAAAACTGTTTTTT
.	TRBV28	TRBJ2-7	.	CASSPPPPLEQYF	TGTGCCAGCAGTCCCCCACCCCCGTTAGAACAGTACTTC
.	TRBV7-3	TRBJ1-1	once	CASSTQTGGNTEAFF	TGTGCCAGCAGCACCCAAACGGGGGGCAACACTGAAGCTTTCTTT
.	TRBV28	TRBJ2-7	.	CASSLAGYEQYF	TGTGCCAGCAGTCTGGCAGGGTACGAGCAGTACTTC
TRBD2	TRBV9	TRBJ2-5	.	CASSVSGSSQETQYF	TGTGCCAGCAGCGTCAGCGGGAGCTCCCAAGAGACCCAGTACTTC
TRBD1	TRBV5-1	TRBJ1-1	once	CASSYRTGMGTEAFF	TGCGCCAGCAGCTACCGGACAGGTATGGGCACTGAAGCTTTCTTT
TRBD2	TRBV4-2	TRBJ2-1	.	CASSQDLAGVYNEQFF	TGTGCCAGCAGCCAAGATCTAGCGGGAGTTTACAATGAGCAGTTCTTC
.	TRBV25-1	TRBJ2-3	.	CASSDPARPTDTQYF	TGTGCCAGCAGTGATCCGGCCAGGCCCACAGATACGCAGTATTTT
TRBD2	TRBV28	TRBJ2-1	.	CASSLGLAGGREQFF	TGTGCCAGCAGTTTGGGACTAGCGGGAGGTAGAGAGCAGTTCTTC
.	TRBV10-3	TRBJ1-4	.	CAISPTATNEKLFF	TGTGCCATCAGTCCTACTGCAACTAATGAAAAACTGTTTTTT
TRBD1	TRBV5-1	TRBJ2-3	.	CASRARTGGDTQYF	TGCGCCAGCAGGGCAAGGACAGGGGGGGATACGCAGTATTTT
TRBD1	TRBV5-1	TRBJ1-5	.	CASSAGTGANQPQHF	TGCGCCAGCAGCGCCGGGACAGGGGCCAATCAGCCCCAGCATTTT
TRBD1	TRBV28	TRBJ1-4	.	CASSLLGGATNEKLFF	TGTGCCAGCAGTTTATTAGGGGGCGCAACTAATGAAAAACTGTTTTTT
TRBD2	TRBV9	TRBJ2-1	.	CASSVGLAGYNEQFF	TGTGCCAGCAGCGTAGGGCTAGCGGGCTACAATGAGCAGTTCTTC
.	TRBV19	TRBJ2-5	.	CASSWAGTQETQYF	TGTGCCAGTAGCTGGGCCGGAACACAAGAGACCCAGTACTTC
.	TRBV14	TRBJ1-6	.	CASSQDLGSSPLHF	TGTGCCAGCAGCCAAGATCTTGGGAGTTCACCCCTCCACTTT
.	TRBV19	TRBJ1-5	.	CASSRAQDRYSNQPQHF	TGTGCCAGTAGTAGGGCGCAGGACAGATATAGCAATCAGCCCCAGCATTTT
.	TRBV10-3	TRBJ1-1	.	CAISEEGGRTEAFF	TGTGCCATCAGTGAGGAGGGGGGGAGGACTGAAGCTTTCTTT
.	TRBV5-6	TRBJ2-7	.	CASSYLRGLSYEQYF	TGTGCCAGCAGCTACCTCAGGGGTTTGTCCTACGAGCAGTACTTC
.	TRBV11-2	TRBJ2-5	.	CAGSAQETQYF	TGTGCCGGCAGCGCACAAGAGACCCAGTACTTC
.	TRBV5-1	TRBJ2-7	.	CASSLDTGSYEQYF	TGCGCCAGCAGCTTGGATACAGGATCCTACGAGCAGTACTTC
.	TRBV29-1	TRBJ2-3	.	CSVGLRQGDTQYF	TGCAGCGTTGGACTCCGCCAGGGAGATACGCAGTATTTT
TRBD1	TRBV7-8	TRBJ2-7	.	CASSLGGQGDYEQYF	TGTGCCAGCAGCTTAGGGGGACAGGGAGACTACGAGCAGTACTTC
.	TRBV9	TRBJ1-1	few	CASSVVVNTEAFF	TGTGCCAGCAGCGTAGTGGTGAACACTGAAGCTTTCTTT
.	TRBV7-2	TRBJ2-5	.	CASSLGGSRETQYF	TGTGCCAGCAGCTTAGGGGGGTCTAGAGAGACCCAGTACTTC
.	TRBV5-1	TRBJ2-7	.	CASSSLRDGSYEQYF	TGCGCCAGCAGCTCACTCCGGGACGGCTCCTACGAGCAGTACTTC
.	TRBV9	TRBJ2-1	once	CASSVELYNEQFF	TGTGCCAGCAGCGTAGAACTTTACAATGAGCAGTTCTTC
TRBD1	TRBV18	TRBJ1-5	.	CASSPGQGNQPQHF	TGTGCCAGCTCACCTGGACAGGGTAATCAGCCCCAGCATTTT
.	TRBV19	TRBJ1-1	.	CASSSGNTEAFF	TGTGCCAGTAGTTCTGGGAACACTGAAGCTTTCTTT
.	TRBV6-1	TRBJ2-7	.	CASSEGIGIYEQYF	TGTGCCAGCAGCGAGGGAATAGGTATATACGAGCAGTACTTC
.	TRBV14	TRBJ1-2	many	CASSQGALDYGYTF	TGTGCCAGCAGCCAGGGGGCGCTTGACTATGGCTACACCTTC
TRBD1	TRBV5-6	TRBJ2-7	.	CASSPPGTGFEQYF	TGTGCCAGCAGCCCCCCAGGGACAGGGTTCGAGCAGTACTTC
.	TRBV14	TRBJ2-7	.	CASSQEPRRTGALEQYF	TGTGCCAGCAGCCAAGAACCACGGCGAACAGGTGCGCTAGAGCAGTACTTC
.	TRBV11-2	TRBJ2-5	.	CASSLGEATRQYF	TGTGCCAGCAGCTTAGGGGAAGCGACTCGCCAGTACTTC
.	TRBV7-9	TRBJ1-3	.	CASSAGTRNSGNTIYF	TGTGCCAGCAGCGCCGGGACGCGGAACTCTGGAAACACCATATATTTT
.	TRBV10-2	TRBJ2-7	.	CASTEIINTYEQYF	TGCGCCAGCACCGAAATAATTAATACCTACGAGCAGTACTTC
TRBD2	TRBV7-2	TRBJ2-1	once	CASSFNPASGSYNEQFF	TGTGCCAGCAGCTTTAATCCGGCTAGCGGGAGCTACAATGAGCAGTTCTTC
.	TRBV21-1	TRBJ1-1	.	CASSKVWLGTEAFF	TGTGCCAGCAGCAAAGTCTGGCTGGGCACTGAAGCTTTCTTT
TRBD2	TRBV10-3	TRBJ2-3	.	CAISGLAGGPTDTQYF	TGTGCCATCAGCGGTCTAGCGGGAGGGCCCACAGATACGCAGTATTTT
.	TRBV7-9	TRBJ2-1	once	CASSLASGATEQFF	TGTGCCAGCAGCTTAGCGTCGGGGGCTACTGAGCAGTTCTTC
.	TRBV28	TRBJ2-7	.	CASSPSGTNYEQYF	TGTGCCAGCAGTCCATCCGGAACCAACTACGAGCAGTACTTC
.	TRBV28	TRBJ2-7	.	CASAGSSYEQYF	TGTGCCAGCGCTGGAAGCTCCTACGAGCAGTACTTC
TRBD1	TRBV13	TRBJ1-2	.	CASSTRQGANGYTF	TGTGCCAGCAGCACTCGACAGGGGGCGAATGGCTACACCTTC
.	TRBV19	TRBJ1-3	few	CASSPIGGGSGNTIYF	TGTGCCAGTAGTCCCATCGGGGGCGGCTCTGGAAACACCATATATTTT
.	TRBV28	TRBJ1-1	few	CASSFRVRAFF	TGTGCCAGCAGTTTCCGCGTACGAGCTTTCTTT
.	TRBV11-2	TRBJ2-2	.	CASSLDLITGELFF	TGTGCCAGCAGCTTAGATCTTATCACCGGGGAGCTGTTTTTT
.	TRBV9	TRBJ1-1	.	CASSVAPGTEAFF	TGTGCCAGCAGCGTAGCTCCGGGTACTGAAGCTTTCTTT
.	TRBV6-6	TRBJ1-4	.	CASTRDAREKLFF	TGTGCCAGCACCAGGGACGCCAGGGAAAAACTGTTTTTT
.	TRBV5-1	TRBJ2-3	.	CASSAEATDTQYF	TGCGCCAGCAGCGCAGAGGCCACAGATACGCAGTATTTT
.	TRBV11-2	TRBJ1-5	.	CARLLPQYNQPQHF	TGTGCCAGGCTCCTACCCCAGTACAATCAGCCCCAGCATTTT